This is a list of T cell receptor beta chains from one sample in a study of blood T cell repertoires in COVID-19. TCRdb keeps only in-frame clones here, not all; method: immunoSEQ multiplex PCR. Among about 120,000 clones, roughly 89% were seen once, and the ten largest hold about 4.7%. Sequencing was performed on peripheral blood. The receptors derive from a man aged 35 to 55 with acute or convalescent COVID-19. CDR3s include the opening cysteine and the closing phenylalanine or tryptophan. A D gene is named only where the DNA matches it firmly. Only part of the rows carry a size: once, few, many, or a class if the clone is expanded.

len | abundance | j_gene | v_gene | d_gene | CDR3aa | CDR3nt
18 | . | TRBJ2-2 | TRBV12-5 | TRBD2 | CASGLGTSGRVHTGELFF | TGTGCTAGTGGTTTGGGGACTAGCGGGAGGGTTCACACCGGGGAGCTGTTTTTT
13 | once | TRBJ1-1 | TRBV11-2 | TRBD1 | CASLGQPNTEAFF | TGTGCCTCACTGGGACAGCCTAACACTGAAGCTTTCTTT
14 | . | TRBJ2-3 | TRBV19 | . | CASSIVPTGDTQYF | TGTGCCAGTAGTATAGTTCCCACGGGAGATACGCAGTATTTT
12 | . | TRBJ1-1 | TRBV5-8 | . | CASSQEAAEAFF | TGTGCCAGCAGCCAGGAAGCGGCTGAAGCTTTCTTT
16 | once | TRBJ2-5 | TRBV5-1 | TRBD2 | CASSLPSSGEAETQYF | TGCGCCAGCAGCTTGCCGTCTAGCGGGGAGGCAGAGACCCAGTACTTC
11 | . | TRBJ1-5 | TRBV7-3 | . | CASSSGQPQHF | TGTGCCAGCAGCTCGGGGCAGCCCCAGCATTTT
12 | . | TRBJ2-1 | TRBV7-9 | TRBD2 | CASSLLAGEQFF | TGTGCCAGCAGCCTACTAGCGGGAGAGCAGTTCTTC
13 | . | TRBJ1-5 | TRBV12-3/TRBV12-4 | . | CASSWTENQPQHF | TGTGCCAGCAGTTGGACAGAGAATCAGCCCCAGCATTTT
13 | . | TRBJ2-2 | TRBV9 | . | CASSLRESGELFF | TGTGCCAGCAGCCTTCGGGAGAGCGGGGAGCTGTTTTTT
15 | . | TRBJ1-3 | TRBV11-3 | . | CASSLKFYSGNTIYF | TGTGCCAGCAGCTTAAAATTTTACTCTGGAAACACCATATATTTT